This T cell receptor beta chain was retrieved from a study of beta chain features in type 1 diabetes. Study observations and caveats: A moderate, significant TCRB CDR3 shortening appeared in type 1 diabetes across four CD4+ subsets.

Blood was drawn once from each donor into heparinised tubes. The draws averaged about 120 mL. Purity above 95% was achieved in all sorted populations. After removal of 1 base from V and 9 bases from J, the junction contained 8 bases not matched to a gene. Germline V lookup: CDR1 SEHNR, CDR2 FQNEAQ (reference sequence). The CDR3 length is 14 residues. Every bit of the isolated RNA underwent reverse transcription, so sequencing read expressed TCRB transcripts. Here immunoSEQ multiplex PCR was the method, and the copy in TCRdb shows in-frame clones only, minus some. The sample has about 360,000 clones; over 10% are singletons. This clone was counted a few times. Its specificity is not known.

The sample comprised naive CD4+ T cells from blood. The J gene is TRBJ1-2, the V gene TRBV7-9, with 7 bases aligning to TRBD1. The sequence was collected from a man younger than 30 in good health. CDR3 residues: CASSLGTGQWRYTF. The CDR3 nucleotides read TGTGCCAGCAGCTTAGGTACGGGACAGTGGCGCTACACCTTC.